Listed below are T cell receptor beta chains from one sample, sequenced in a study of CD8 T cells in ankylosing spondylitis. TCRdb ran MiXCR on the 5' RACE reads and lists one entry per CDR3 protein. Of under 250,000 distinct CDR3 sequences in the sample, approximately 7.4% were seen once. Sequenced: blood, either unsorted or a sorted T cell fraction (not recorded which). The receptor set was obtained from a male donor with ankylosing spondylitis. Each CDR3 is given with its conserved first and last residue. A D gene is named only where the DNA matches it firmly. Size tells how often a clone was seen (once, few, many) or the class of an expanded clone, and some rows leave it out.

DNA,CDR3,V,D,size,J
TGTGCCAGCAGTTGGTCAGGGGGCGCGGGCTACTCGGCCCTCCACTTT,CASSWSGGAGYSALHF,TRBV6-2/TRBV6-3,TRBD1,many,TRBJ1-6
TGTGCCAGCAGTTACTCGAGGGGGGTCCAAGAGACCCAGTACTTC,CASSYSRGVQETQYF,TRBV6-2/TRBV6-3,-,few,TRBJ2-5
TGTGCCAGCAGCGAAACAGGGGGTTATACCGAGCAGTACTTC,CASSETGGYTEQYF,TRBV2,TRBD1,many,TRBJ2-7
TGTGCCAGCAGTTTTGTCGTCGACGAGCAGTACTTC,CASSFVVDEQYF,TRBV28,-,many,TRBJ2-7
TGTGCCAGCAGCTGGACAGGGGATGAGCAGTTCTTC,CASSWTGDEQFF,TRBV4-2,TRBD1,many,TRBJ2-1
TGCAGTGCTAGAGACCTACAGGAGACTACCTACGAGCAGTACTTC,CSARDLQETTYEQYF,TRBV20-1,-,many,TRBJ2-7
TGTGCCAGCAGTGAAGTAGTAGGACAGGGCAATCAGCCCCAGCATTTT,CASSEVVGQGNQPQHF,TRBV6-1,TRBD1,few,TRBJ1-5
TGTGCCAGCAGCCAGGGGGATATGGGCACTGAAGCTTTCTTT,CASSQGDMGTEAFF,TRBV3-1,-,few,TRBJ1-1
TGTGCCAGCAGTGGGTTGGATGGGACGCAGTATTTT,CASSGLDGTQYF,TRBV6-5,-,many,TRBJ2-3
TGCGCCAGCAGCTTTCAGGGTCAGGGGGAAAAACTGTTTTTT,CASSFQGQGEKLFF,TRBV5-1,-,many,TRBJ1-4
TGTGCCAGCAGCTCCCCCGGGCAGCCCCAGCATTTT,CASSSPGQPQHF,TRBV7-9,-,many,TRBJ1-5
TGTGCCAGCAGCTTGTATCGGGGACCGGATGGCTACACCTTC,CASSLYRGPDGYTF,TRBV5-5,-,-,TRBJ1-2
TGTGCCAGCGGGGCTTATGGGGGCCGGGAGCTGTTTTTT,CASGAYGGRELFF,TRBV9,-,-,TRBJ2-2
TGCAGCGTTGAACTCATGGAGGTAGCGGGTTATGAGCAGTACTTC,CSVELMEVAGYEQYF,TRBV29-1,TRBD2,many,TRBJ2-7
TGTGCCAGCAGCCAAGATCCCCCCCGATCTGGAAACACCATATATTTT,CASSQDPPRSGNTIYF,TRBV3-1,-,many,TRBJ1-3
TGTGCCAGCAGCCCAACCGGGTCAGGGGACACTGAAGCTTTCTTT,CASSPTGSGDTEAFF,TRBV13,-,-,TRBJ1-1
TGTGCCAGCAGCCCCCATCCAACAGGGGTGTGGGCACCCCTCCACTTT,CASSPHPTGVWAPLHF,TRBV7-9,TRBD1,-,TRBJ1-6
TGTGCCACCAGTGATTCGACAGTTTACTATGGCTACACCTTC,CATSDSTVYYGYTF,TRBV24-1,-,many,TRBJ1-2
TGTGCCAGCAGCAAAGATGGAGGGGGCAACACCGGGGAGCTGTTTTTT,CASSKDGGGNTGELFF,TRBV21-1,-,many,TRBJ2-2
TGTGCCAGCAGGCACCTGCTCTCCTACGAGCAGTACTTC,CASRHLLSYEQYF,TRBV27,-,-,TRBJ2-7
TGTGCCAGCAGTTACATGGGGGCGACAGATACGCAGTATTTT,CASSYMGATDTQYF,TRBV6-5,-,few,TRBJ2-3
TGTGCCACCAGTGAGGGGGAAGATACGCAGTATTTT,CATSEGEDTQYF,TRBV24-1,-,few,TRBJ2-3
TGTGCCAGCAGTTTAAGAGGAGATACGCAGTATTTT,CASSLRGDTQYF,TRBV27,-,medium-sized,TRBJ2-3
TGTGCCAGCAGTCCCCGGGTGATCACCCACGGGGCCTACGAGCAGTACTTC,CASSPRVITHGAYEQYF,TRBV6-1,-,few,TRBJ2-7
TGTGCCAGCACTTCGGACAGGGGGATGACCTACGAGCAGTACTTC,CASTSDRGMTYEQYF,TRBV21-1,-,many,TRBJ2-7
TGTGCCAGCAGCTTAGGTTCTTTGGCGGGACAGACAAATGAAAAACTGTTTTTT,CASSLGSLAGQTNEKLFF,TRBV11-1,TRBD1,few,TRBJ1-4
TGTGCCAGCAGTGCCCCCCGGGACAGGATCACAGATACGCAGTATTTT,CASSAPRDRITDTQYF,TRBV2,TRBD1,few,TRBJ2-3
TGTGCCAGCAGCACAGGGGAAGCAGGGGCAGGCTATGGCTACACCTTC,CASSTGEAGAGYGYTF,TRBV7-9,TRBD1,many,TRBJ1-2